Listed here are 29 T cell receptor beta chains from one sample, sequenced in a study of blood T cell repertoires in COVID-19. Generated by immunoSEQ multiplex PCR, the TCRdb table keeps only in-frame clones and is missing some. The sample shows about 170,000 clones, around 88% of them seen only once. The material sequenced was PBMCs or T cells enriched from blood (not recorded which). These receptors all come from a woman aged 45-65 years in a cohort exposed to, infected with or recovered from COVID-19 (not recorded which).

The chain combines TRBV30 with TRBJ2-4, with TRBD1 matching 10 bases. The CDR3 loop spans 16 amino acids. CDR1 GTSNPN and CDR2 SVGIG come from the germline V gene (reference sequence). The trim removed 2 bases at V and 0 bases at J, leaving 4 bases unmatched. The CDR3 coding sequence is TGTGCCTGGAGTCCGGACAGGGGGGGAGCCAAAAACATTCAGTACTTC. The encoded protein is CAWSPDRGGAKNIQYF.

The table lists this clone with a few counts. The V gene is TRBV5-1, the J gene TRBJ2-7; D is perhaps TRBD2 (6 bases). V gave up 6 bases and J gave up 6 bases, with 10 bases separating them. The CDR3 has 11 residues. CDR1 and CDR2 from the germline V gene are SGHRS and YFSETQ. CDR3 in amino acids: CASTAGTEQYF. The CDR3 DNA sequence: TGCGCCAGCACGGCGGGGACCGAGCAGTACTTC.

This sequence joins TRBV3-1 (or the pseudogene TRBV3-2) and TRBJ2-6, with 8 positions matching TRBD1. V dropped 2 bases and J dropped 4; count of bases not matched to a gene: 4. The germline CDR1 and CDR2 sequences are LGHDT and YNNKEL (reference sequence). The CDR3 sequence is 16 residues long. The CDR3 loop reads CASSQQGALGANVLTF. The CDR3 nucleotides read TGTGCCAGCAGCCAACAGGGGGCGCTGGGGGCCAACGTCCTGACTTTC.

The V and J genes are TRBV6-5 and TRBJ1-1; no firm D call. Trimming took off 6 bases at V and 0 bases at J, with 14 bases between the two ends. Germline CDR1 and CDR2: MNHEY and SVGAGI. CDR3 length equals 15 residues. The CDR3 nucleotides are TGTGCCAGCAGCCTCTCCATGACTGTGAACACTGAAGCTTTCTTT. This encodes CASSLSMTVNTEAFF.

In its sample, this clone was seen once. The chain has TRBV9 and TRBJ2-1; 7 bases match TRBD2. In germline, CDR1 is SGDLS, CDR2 YYNGEE. This CDR3 region has 15 residues. The V gene end was trimmed by 3 bases and the J gene end by 2 bases; junction bases not matched to a gene: 5. The CDR3: CASSARDYAYNEQFF. CDR3 nucleotides: TGTGCCAGCAGCGCCCGGGACTACGCCTACAATGAGCAGTTCTTC.

The chain couples TRBV2 to TRBJ2-7, with a possible D match to TRBD1 (5 bases). Germline V gene lookup returns CDR1 SNHLY and CDR2 FYNNEI. V gave up 7 bases and J gave up 4 bases, with 20 bases separating them. This CDR3 region has 15 residues. The DNA for the CDR3 is TGTGCCAGCACCGTCGAGTTAGGGGTTAAGTACGAGCAGTACTTC. It specifies CASTVELGVKYEQYF.

This chain connects TRBV4-3 to TRBJ1-2; 10 bases line up with TRBD1. Looked up from germline, CDR1 is LGHNA and CDR2 is YSLEER. Germline trimming cut 3 bases from V and 0 bases from J; bases unmatched to any gene: 13. CDR3 size: 19 residues. The CDR3 reads CASSQVHSGTGASNYGYTF. CDR3 DNA sequence: TGCGCCAGCAGCCAGGTCCATTCCGGGACAGGGGCTTCTAACTATGGCTACACCTTC.

V is TRBV3-1 (or the pseudogene TRBV3-2) and J is TRBJ2-1; TRBD2 agrees at 12 bases. V lost 5 bases and J lost 4; bases outside the gene matches: 18. Germline V gene lookup returns CDR1 LGHDT and CDR2 YNNKEL (reference sequence). The CDR3 runs to 20 residues. The CDR3 loop is CASSESHPLAGGPIYNEQFF. The DNA of the CDR3 is TGTGCCAGCAGCGAAAGCCACCCTCTAGCGGGAGGGCCCATATACAATGAGCAGTTCTTC.

V gene TRBV5-1 combines with J gene TRBJ1-1, with D possibly TRBD1 on 6 matching bases. Germline assignment: CDR1 SGHRS and CDR2 YFSETQ. Trimming removed 0 bases at V and 0 bases at J, with 9 bases between. The CDR3 extends over 15 amino acids. In DNA form, the CDR3 reads TGCGCCAGCAGCTTGGGTGCAGGGGTGAACACTGAAGCTTTCTTT. Protein: CASSLGAGVNTEAFF.

The chain couples TRBV29-1 to TRBJ1-3, with unresolved D. Per the germline V gene, CDR1 is SQVTM and CDR2 is ANQGSEA. The CDR3 runs 12 residues. V lost 6 bases, J lost 0 bases, and 6 bases lay in between. In nucleotides, the CDR3 is TGCAGCGTCGTTAGCTCTGGAAACACCATATATTTT. This translates into CSVVSSGNTIYF.

This clone was picked up one time. The J gene is TRBJ2-7, the V gene TRBV28; 9 bases match TRBD1. Germline V CDR1 and CDR2: MDHEN, SYDVKM. This CDR3 is built from 13 residues. The V segment lost 6 bases and the J segment 7 bases; nucleotides outside the gene matches: 7. CDR3 nucleotides: TGTGCCAGCAGGAAACAGGGGGCGGGGGAGCAGTACTTC. Protein product: CASRKQGAGEQYF.

The chain employs TRBV28 and TRBJ1-4; D may be TRBD1 (6 bases). This CDR3 has 14 residues. Deletions cut 6 bases from V and 1 base from J, with 9 bases between. Germline CDR1 and CDR2: MDHEN and SYDVKM. This CDR3 reads CASSVGGTNEKLFF. CDR3 bases: TGTGCCAGCAGCGTAGGGGGAACTAATGAAAAACTGTTTTTT.

The chain links TRBV9 to TRBJ2-2; 10 bases are shared with TRBD2. CDR1 SGDLS and CDR2 YYNGEE come from the germline V gene. CDR3 length: 18 residues. V dropped 3 bases and J dropped 1; count of bases not matched to a gene: 9. This chain's CDR3 is CASSAQGLAGGNTGELFF. DNA for the CDR3: TGTGCCAGCAGCGCACAAGGCTTAGCGGGAGGGAACACCGGGGAGCTGTTTTTT.

The rearrangement links TRBV5-1 to TRBJ2-2; TRBD2 might be the D (5 bases). Germline V gives CDR1 SGHRS, CDR2 YFSETQ. CDR3 length: 17 residues. With 4 bases removed from V and 4 bases from J, the gap between germline ends came to 20 bases. CDR3 in amino acids: CASSHGGLANPTGELFF. In nucleotides, the CDR3 is TGCGCCAGCAGCCACGGCGGGTTAGCGAATCCCACCGGGGAGCTGTTTTTT.

This chain uses TRBV20-1 with TRBJ1-1, with D perhaps TRBD1 (6 bases). Trimming shortened V by 3 bases and J by 6 bases, and 11 bases separated the two germline ends. CDR3 length: 12 residues. In germline, CDR1 is DFQATT, CDR2 SNEGSKA (reference sequence). The CDR3 nucleotides are TGCAGTGCTAGTGGCCCAGGGGCTGAAGCTTTCTTT. Its translation is CSASGPGAEAFF.

The V and J genes are TRBV24-1 and TRBJ2-7; 10 bases match TRBD2. The CDR3 length is 15 residues. The germline gives CDR1 KGHDR, CDR2 SFDVKD. V shed 4 bases and J 6 bases; nucleotides not matched to a gene: 8. The CDR3, as DNA: TGTGCCACCAGTGACACAGCGGGGGGGACTTTCGAGCAGTACTTC. Its translation: CATSDTAGGTFEQYF.

A note on this clone: At one of its ends the junction is not consistent with the germline gene, which may arise from a read error. V gene TRBV29-1 combines with J gene TRBJ2-7, with a possible D match to TRBD2 (6 bases). This CDR3 spans 13 amino acids. CDR1 and CDR2 (germline): SQVTM, ANQGSEA. CDR3: CSVEDPGTGDRHF. The CDR3 DNA is TGCAGCGTTGAAGATCCCGGGACGGGGGATCGGCACTTC.

CDR3 sequence reads: CASSQVALARNTGELFF. DNA of the CDR3: TGCGCCAGCAGCCAAGTTGCGCTAGCTCGGAACACCGGGGAGCTGTTTTTT. The chain joins TRBV4-1 to TRBJ2-2; D might be TRBD2 (5 bases). CDR1 and CDR2 (germline): MGHRA, YSYEKL. Trimming removed 1 base at V and 1 base at J, with 13 bases between. The CDR3 spans 17 residues.

J is TRBJ2-2 and V is TRBV7-3; no firm D call. The CDR3 is 14 amino acids. V dropped 0 bases and J dropped 7 bases, with 9 bases sitting between them. Per the germline V gene, CDR1 is SGHTA and CDR2 is FQGTGA. As DNA, the CDR3 is TGTGCCAGCAGCTTAACGGGCGTTGGCGGGGAGCTGTTTTTT. Translating it yields CASSLTGVGGELFF.

This clone occurred once. The chain carries TRBV9 and TRBJ1-4; D unresolved. Trimming removed 0 bases at V and 5 bases at J, with 11 bases between. CDR3 size: 15 residues. Germline CDR1 reads SGDLS; CDR2 reads YYNGEE. DNA for the CDR3: TGTGCCAGCAGCGTAGGGTACAGAACGAATGAAAAACTGTTTTTT. It yields the protein CASSVGYRTNEKLFF. The variable domain in full, with the rest retrieved from reference TRBV9 and TRBJ1-4, is DSGVTQTPKHLITATGQRVTLRCSPRSGDLSVYWYQQSLDQGLQFLIQYYNGEERAKGNILERFSAQQFPDLHSELNLSSLELGDSALYFCASSVGYRTNEKLFFGSGTQLSVL.

V is TRBV2 and J is TRBJ1-4, with D perhaps matching TRBD1 (6 bases). The CDR3 is made up of 15 amino acids. Trimming removed 5 bases from V and 5 bases from J, with 15 bases in between. From germline, CDR1 is SNHLY and CDR2 FYNNEI. The CDR3 DNA reads TGTGCCAGCAGTCCTACGAAAGGGGGAAATGAAAAACTGTTTTTT. It translates to CASSPTKGGNEKLFF.

This chain joins TRBV7-5 and TRBJ1-3; the table names TRBD1, a call not compared with the DNA. TRBV7-5 is a pseudogene locus. This CDR3 comprises 10 residues. The CDR3 bases are TGTGCCAGAAGATCCCAGACCATATATTTT. This sequence encodes CARRSQTIYF.

The chain has TRBV27 and TRBJ2-7; the D gene is possibly TRBD2 (5 bases). Germline loops: CDR1 MNHEY, CDR2 SMNVEV (reference sequence). V was shortened by 2 bases and J by 5 bases, with 10 bases between the two germline ends. The CDR3 length is 13 residues. The CDR3 sequence is CASSLGLNHEQYF. In DNA form, the CDR3 reads TGTGCCAGCAGTTTAGGACTCAATCACGAGCAGTACTTC.

This clone was detected once. The chain uses TRBV4-1 and TRBJ2-7; possibly TRBD1 for D (5 bases). The germline V gene encodes CDR1 MGHRA and CDR2 YSYEKL. The CDR3 length is 14 residues. The V end was cut by 5 bases, the J end by 0 bases, with 11 bases between. This CDR3 reads CASSSYQGSYEQYF. The CDR3 DNA reads as TGCGCCAGCAGCTCCTATCAGGGCTCCTACGAGCAGTACTTC.

J is TRBJ2-1 and V is TRBV12-3 or TRBV12-4; D is perhaps TRBD2 (5 bases). The CDR3 runs 12 residues. Trimming removed 7 bases from V and 4 bases from J, with 8 bases in between. CDR3 sequence: CASNSGYNEQFF. CDR3 DNA: TGTGCCAGCAACAGCGGATACAATGAGCAGTTCTTC.

V and J are TRBV18 and TRBJ2-5; D is perhaps TRBD1 (5 bases). The CDR3 runs 17 residues. Germline lookup yields CDR1 KGHSH and CDR2 LQKENI. Trimming took 3 bases from V and 1 from J, leaving 18 bases between them. The CDR3 DNA reads as TGTGCCAGCTCACCTGGGTTCGACAGTAACTTCCAAGAGACCCAGTACTTC. This codes for CASSPGFDSNFQETQYF.

This clone turned up a few times. The rearrangement joins TRBV11-2 to TRBJ2-3, with 9 bases aligning to TRBD2. Germline V gives CDR1 SGHAT, CDR2 FQNNGV. The ends lost 8 bases at V and 5 bases at J; junction bases unmatched: 5. The CDR3 loop spans 13 amino acids. DNA for the CDR3: TGTGCCAGCTTGGCGGGAGGGGTAGATACGCAGTATTTT. This codes for CASLAGGVDTQYF. Variable domain in full (rest from reference TRBV11-2 and TRBJ2-3): EAGVAQSPRYKIIEKRQSVAFWCNPISGHATLYWYQQILGQGPKLLIQFQNNGVVDDSQLPKDRFSAERLKGVDSTLKIQPAKLEDSAVYLCASLAGGVDTQYFGPGTRLTVL.

The V call is TRBV7-2, the J call TRBJ2-3; D is uncertain. The CDR3 is 13 residues long. Trimming removed 3 bases from V and 6 bases from J, with 10 bases in between. Looked up from germline, CDR1 is SGHTA and CDR2 is FQGNSA. The CDR3, as DNA: TGTGCCAGCAGCTTGTCCCCTCGTGATACGCAGTATTTT. Amino acid sequence: CASSLSPRDTQYF.

The chain joins TRBV27 to TRBJ1-5; tentatively, D is TRBD1 (5 bases). CDR1 is MNHEY and CDR2 is SMNVEV in the germline V gene (reference sequence). Trimming stripped 3 bases from V and 6 bases from J, with 9 bases between. The length of the CDR3 is 13 residues. CDR3 bases: TGTGCCAGCAGTTTCGCAGGGCTTCAGCCCCAGCATTTT. It encodes CASSFAGLQPQHF.